Listed below are T cell receptor beta chains from one sample, sequenced in a study of shared clonotypes between healthy human individuals. Here immunoSEQ multiplex PCR was the method, and the copy in TCRdb shows in-frame clones only, minus some. The profile covers some 1,100,000 clones, with 78% appearing a single time and about 0.52% taken by the ten largest. The sequenced sample was memory CD4+ T cells from PBMCs. The receptors derive from a man aged 18 to 29 in good health. Some clones in this sample may be carry-over from other donors' samples. Both conserved end residues are part of each CDR3. The order of the fields is V gene, J gene, clone size, CDR3 length, D gene, CDR3 protein, CDR3 DNA. The D gene is left open where the match is weak. Clone size is stated in some rows and not others, as once, few, many or a class when expanded.

TRBV28	TRBJ2-7	.	16	TRBD2	CASSLPLAGGHYEQYF	TGTGCCAGCAGTCTCCCACTAGCGGGAGGGCACTACGAGCAGTACTTC
TRBV18	TRBJ1-5	.	16	.	CASSLSPGGGNQPQHF	TGTGCCAGCTCACTCAGCCCCGGAGGGGGAAATCAGCCCCAGCATTTT
TRBV29-1	TRBJ1-1	.	12	.	CSGVVPNTEAFF	TGCAGCGGTGTGGTGCCGAACACTGAAGCTTTCTTT
TRBV2	TRBJ1-1	.	12	.	CASSRDRLLAFF	TGTGCCAGCAGTAGGGACCGCCTTCTTGCTTTCTTT
TRBV28	TRBJ2-3	.	16	TRBD2	CASSWVRTSGKDTQYF	TGTGCCAGCAGTTGGGTGAGGACTAGCGGGAAAGATACGCAGTATTTT
TRBV5-6	TRBJ2-7	.	14	.	CASSPIGNERRQYF	TGTGCCAGCAGCCCCATCGGCAACGAGCGACGGCAGTACTTC
TRBV28	TRBJ1-1	.	15	.	CASSPPAGANTEAFF	TGTGCCAGCAGCCCTCCCGCGGGGGCGAACACTGAAGCTTTCTTT
TRBV9	TRBJ2-1	.	15	TRBD2	CASSPGTSGTNEQFF	TGTGCCAGCAGCCCCGGGACTAGCGGGACAAATGAGCAGTTCTTC
TRBV2	TRBJ1-1	few	14	.	CASTFGRENTEAFF	TGTGCCAGTACCTTCGGCAGGGAGAACACTGAAGCTTTCTTT
TRBV5-1	TRBJ2-2	.	18	.	CASSPSSLGGASSGELFF	TGCGCCAGCAGCCCTTCCTCGCTCGGCGGGGCCTCTTCAGGGGAGCTGTTTTTT
TRBV18	TRBJ2-1	.	15	.	CASSPAGLGDNEQFF	TGTGCCAGCTCACCCGCGGGACTTGGGGACAATGAGCAGTTCTTC
TRBV5-4	TRBJ2-1	.	15	.	CASSGGQSSYNEQFF	TGTGCCAGCAGCGGCGGACAGAGCTCCTACAATGAGCAGTTCTTC
TRBV5-1	TRBJ2-7	.	14	.	CASSPGTTNYEQYF	TGCGCCAGCAGCCCCGGGACAACCAACTACGAGCAGTACTTC